The T cell receptor (beta chain) under discussion was sequenced for a study of blood T cell repertoires in COVID-19. Overall study: Researchers got acute and convalescent COVID-19 samples from the United States, Italy and Spain. PBMCs, B-cell-depleted T cells, or T cells provided the cDNA or gDNA that made up the material.

Authors' methods: For nucleated cells, counts were estimated from reference gene primer amplification. The protocol was immunoSEQ multiplex PCR, while the TCRdb copy is restricted to in-frame clones and leaves out a portion. V, J and clone size are taken as reported in that table, and D and trimming were inferred from the DNA itself. This sample has tens of thousands of clones, with 86% found just once. J lost 8 bases, V lost 1 base, and 7 bases had no gene match. In germline, CDR1 is MNHNS, CDR2 SASEGT. This CDR3 comprises 16 residues. The J gene is TRBJ1-4, the V gene TRBV6-1; 10 nucleotides align to TRBD1. The clonotype was recovered from a man in his fifties or sixties with active COVID-19. Sequenced input: peripheral blood. The CDR3 DNA follows: TGTGCCAGCAGTGAAGTATCGGGACAGGGGAAGGAAAAACTGTTTTTT. Its protein is CASSEVSGQGKEKLFF.